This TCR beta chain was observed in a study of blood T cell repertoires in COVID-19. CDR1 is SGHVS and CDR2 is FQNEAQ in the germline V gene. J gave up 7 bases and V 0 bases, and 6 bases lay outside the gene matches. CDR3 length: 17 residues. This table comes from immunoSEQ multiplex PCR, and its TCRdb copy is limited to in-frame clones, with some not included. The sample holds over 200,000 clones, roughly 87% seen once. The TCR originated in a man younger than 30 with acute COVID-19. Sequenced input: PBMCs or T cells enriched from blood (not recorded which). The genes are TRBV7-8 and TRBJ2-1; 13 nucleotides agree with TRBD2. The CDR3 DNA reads TGTGCCAGCAGCTTAGCGCTAGTACTAGCGGGAGGGAATGAGCAGTTCTTC. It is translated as CASSLALVLAGGNEQFF. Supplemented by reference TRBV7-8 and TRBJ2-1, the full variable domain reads GAGVSQSPRYKVAKRGQDVALRCDPISGHVSLFWYQQALGQGPEFLTYFQNEAQLDKSGLPSDRFFAERPEGSVSTLKIQRTQQEDSAVYLCASSLALVLAGGNEQFFGPGTRLTVL.